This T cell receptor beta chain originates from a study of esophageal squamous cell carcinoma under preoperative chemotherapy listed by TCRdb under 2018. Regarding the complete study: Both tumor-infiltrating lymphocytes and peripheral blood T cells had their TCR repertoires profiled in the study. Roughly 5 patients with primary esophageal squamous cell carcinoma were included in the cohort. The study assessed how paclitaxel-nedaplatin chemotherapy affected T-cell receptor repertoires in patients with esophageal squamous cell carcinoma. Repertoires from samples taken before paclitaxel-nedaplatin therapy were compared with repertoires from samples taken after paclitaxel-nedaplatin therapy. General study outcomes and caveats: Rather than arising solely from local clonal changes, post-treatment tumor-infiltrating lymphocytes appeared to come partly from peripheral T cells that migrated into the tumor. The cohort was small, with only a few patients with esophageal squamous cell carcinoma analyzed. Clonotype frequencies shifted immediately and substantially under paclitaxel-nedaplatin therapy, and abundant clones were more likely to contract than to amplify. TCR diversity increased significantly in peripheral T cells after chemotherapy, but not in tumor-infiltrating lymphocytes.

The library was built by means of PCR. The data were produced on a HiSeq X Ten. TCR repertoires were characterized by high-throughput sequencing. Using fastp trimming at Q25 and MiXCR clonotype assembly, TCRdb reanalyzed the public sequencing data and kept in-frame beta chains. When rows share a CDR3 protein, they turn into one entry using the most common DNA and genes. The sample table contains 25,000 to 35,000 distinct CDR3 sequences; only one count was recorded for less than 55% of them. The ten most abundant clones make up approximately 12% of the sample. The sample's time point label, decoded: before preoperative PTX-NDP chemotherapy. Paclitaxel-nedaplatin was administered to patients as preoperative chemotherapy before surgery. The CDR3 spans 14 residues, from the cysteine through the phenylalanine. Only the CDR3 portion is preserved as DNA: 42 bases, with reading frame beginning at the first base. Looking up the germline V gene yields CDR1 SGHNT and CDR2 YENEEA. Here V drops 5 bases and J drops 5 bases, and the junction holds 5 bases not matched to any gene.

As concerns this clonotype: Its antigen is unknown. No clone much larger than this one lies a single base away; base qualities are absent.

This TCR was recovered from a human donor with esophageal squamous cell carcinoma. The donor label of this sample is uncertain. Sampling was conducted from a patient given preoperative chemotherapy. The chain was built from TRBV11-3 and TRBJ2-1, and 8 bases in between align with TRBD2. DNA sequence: TGTGCCAGCAGCAGACTAGCGCTCAACAATGAGCAGTTCTTC. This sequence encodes CASSRLALNNEQFF.